The present T cell receptor (beta chain) was sequenced within a study of T cell responses to AZD1222 COVID-19 vaccine. Regarding the study as a whole: The donor cohort was predominantly white British with a female majority, and clonal diversity may have been underestimated.

The CDR3 length is 12 residues. Trimming cost V 4 bases and J 7 bases, with 5 bases left between them. Germline lookup yields CDR1 SGHVS and CDR2 FQNEAQ. The assay was immunoSEQ multiplex PCR, and TCRdb's table has in-frame clones only and misses some. The table shows fewer than 150,000 clones, with roughly nine tenths occurring only once. In the case of this clone: Antigen specificity is unknown.

The sequence came from an adult who received the AZD1222 COVID-19 vaccine. The V and J genes are TRBV7-8 and TRBJ1-6; D gene uncertain. The sequencing used peripheral blood, collected 28 days after the second AZD1222 dose. The CDR3 protein is CASSYANSPLHF. The CDR3 DNA sequence: TGTGCCAGCAGCTACGCGAATTCACCCCTCCACTTT.